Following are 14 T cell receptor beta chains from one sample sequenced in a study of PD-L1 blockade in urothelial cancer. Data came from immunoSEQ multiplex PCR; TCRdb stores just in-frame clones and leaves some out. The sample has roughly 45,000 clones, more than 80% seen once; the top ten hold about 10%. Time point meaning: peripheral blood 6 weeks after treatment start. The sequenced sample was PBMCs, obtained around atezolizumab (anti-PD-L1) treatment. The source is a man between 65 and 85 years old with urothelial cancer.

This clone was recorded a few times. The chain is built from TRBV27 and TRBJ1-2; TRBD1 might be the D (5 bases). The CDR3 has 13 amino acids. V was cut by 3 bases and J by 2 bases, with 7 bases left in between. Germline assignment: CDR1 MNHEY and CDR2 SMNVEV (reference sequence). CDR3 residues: CASSFRVNYGYTF. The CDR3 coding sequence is TGTGCCAGCAGTTTCAGGGTAAACTATGGCTACACCTTC.

The CDR3 is CASSLEGLAAYEQYF. The CDR3 nucleotides are TGCGCCAGCAGCTTGGAAGGCCTAGCGGCATACGAGCAGTACTTC. The gene calls are TRBV5-1 and TRBJ2-7, with TRBD2 matching 7 bases. The CDR3 consists of 15 residues. The germline V gene encodes CDR1 SGHRS and CDR2 YFSETQ. The ends lost 0 bases at V and 4 bases at J; junction bases unmatched: 7.

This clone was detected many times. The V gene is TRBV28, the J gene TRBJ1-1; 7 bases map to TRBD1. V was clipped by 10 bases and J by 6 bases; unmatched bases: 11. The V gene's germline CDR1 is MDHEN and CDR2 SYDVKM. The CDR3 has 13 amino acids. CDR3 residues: CATKGQPNAEAFF. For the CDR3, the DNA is TGTGCCACGAAGGGACAGCCTAACGCTGAAGCTTTCTTT.

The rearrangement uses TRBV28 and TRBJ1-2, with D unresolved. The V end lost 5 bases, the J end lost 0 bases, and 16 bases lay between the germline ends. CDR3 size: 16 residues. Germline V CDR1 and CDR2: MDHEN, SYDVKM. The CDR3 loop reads CASSLGSADSNYGYTF. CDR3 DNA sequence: TGTGCCAGCAGTCTCGGGTCGGCGGACTCTAACTATGGCTACACCTTC.

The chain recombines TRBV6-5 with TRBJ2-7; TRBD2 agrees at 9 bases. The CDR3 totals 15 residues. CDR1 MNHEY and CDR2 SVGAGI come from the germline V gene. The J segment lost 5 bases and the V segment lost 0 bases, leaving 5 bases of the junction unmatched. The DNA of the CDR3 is TGTGCCAGCAGTTACTCCCGAGCGGGAGGAAACGAGCAGTACTTC. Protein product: CASSYSRAGGNEQYF.

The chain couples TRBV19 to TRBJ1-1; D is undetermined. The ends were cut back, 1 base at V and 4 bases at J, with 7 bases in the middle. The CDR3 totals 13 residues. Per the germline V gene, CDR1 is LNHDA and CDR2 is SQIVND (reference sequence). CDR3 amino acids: CASSIVRGTEAFF. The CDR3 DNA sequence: TGTGCCAGTAGTATAGTTCGGGGCACTGAAGCTTTCTTT.

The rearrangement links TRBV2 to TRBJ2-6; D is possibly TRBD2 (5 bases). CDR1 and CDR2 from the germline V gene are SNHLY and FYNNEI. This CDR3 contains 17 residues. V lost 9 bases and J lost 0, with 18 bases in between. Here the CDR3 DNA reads TGTGCCAGTCAACCCCCCGACGGGGTCTCTGGGGCCAACGTCCTGACTTTC. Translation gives CASQPPDGVSGANVLTF.

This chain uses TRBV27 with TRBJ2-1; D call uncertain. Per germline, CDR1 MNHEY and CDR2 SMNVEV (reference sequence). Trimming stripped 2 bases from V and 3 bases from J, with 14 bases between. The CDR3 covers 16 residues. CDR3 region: CASSLVRLGFYNEQFF. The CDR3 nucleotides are TGTGCCAGCAGTTTAGTCCGGCTAGGATTCTACAATGAGCAGTTCTTC.

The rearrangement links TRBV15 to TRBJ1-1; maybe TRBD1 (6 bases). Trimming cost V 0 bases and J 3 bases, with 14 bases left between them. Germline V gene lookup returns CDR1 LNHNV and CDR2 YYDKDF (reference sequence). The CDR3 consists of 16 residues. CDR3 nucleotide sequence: TGTGCCACCAGCAGAGATCGGGCGGGGGCAGACACTGAAGCTTTCTTT. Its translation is CATSRDRAGADTEAFF.

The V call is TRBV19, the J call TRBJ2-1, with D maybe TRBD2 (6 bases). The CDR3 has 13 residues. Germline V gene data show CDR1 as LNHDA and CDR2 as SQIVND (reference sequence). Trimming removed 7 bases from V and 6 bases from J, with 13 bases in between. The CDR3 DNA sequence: TGTGCCAGTACGGGGACTCACGGCAATGAGCAGTTCTTC. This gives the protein CASTGTHGNEQFF.

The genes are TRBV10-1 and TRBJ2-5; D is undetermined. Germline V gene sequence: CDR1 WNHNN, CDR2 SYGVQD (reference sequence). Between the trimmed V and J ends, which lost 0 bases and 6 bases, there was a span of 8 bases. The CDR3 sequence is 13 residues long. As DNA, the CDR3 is TGCGCCAGCAGTGAGTCCGGGTTGCAGACCCAGTACTTC. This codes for CASSESGLQTQYF.

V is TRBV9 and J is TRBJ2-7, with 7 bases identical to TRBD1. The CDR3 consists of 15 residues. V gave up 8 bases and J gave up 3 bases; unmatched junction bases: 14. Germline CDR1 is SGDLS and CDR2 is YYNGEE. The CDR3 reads CASQSGGTGDYEQYF. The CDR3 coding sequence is TGTGCCAGTCAAAGTGGAGGAACAGGGGACTACGAGCAGTACTTC.

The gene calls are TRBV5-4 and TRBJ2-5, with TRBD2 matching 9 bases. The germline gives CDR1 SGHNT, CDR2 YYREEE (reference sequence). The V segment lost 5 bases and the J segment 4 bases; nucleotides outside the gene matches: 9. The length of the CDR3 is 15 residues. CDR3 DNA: TGTGCCAGCAGGCTGGGGCTAGCGGGATCAGAGACCCAGTACTTC. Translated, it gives CASRLGLAGSETQYF. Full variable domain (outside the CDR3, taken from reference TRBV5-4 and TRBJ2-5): ETGVTQSPTHLIKTRGQQVTLRCSSQSGHNTVSWYQQALGQGPQFIFQYYREEENGRGNFPPRFSGLQFPNYSSELNVNALELDDSALYLCASRLGLAGSETQYFGPGTRLLVL.

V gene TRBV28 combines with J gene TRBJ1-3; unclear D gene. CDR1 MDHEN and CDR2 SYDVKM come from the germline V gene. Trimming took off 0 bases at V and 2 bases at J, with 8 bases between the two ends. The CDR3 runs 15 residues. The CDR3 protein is CASSLWAIPGNTIYF. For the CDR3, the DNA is TGTGCCAGCAGTTTATGGGCCATACCTGGAAACACCATATATTTT. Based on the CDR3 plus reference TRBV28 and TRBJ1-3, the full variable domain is DVKVTQSSRYLVKRTGEKVFLECVQDMDHENMFWYRQDPGLGLRLIYFSYDVKMKEKGDIPEGYSVSREKKERFSLILESASTNQTSMYLCASSLWAIPGNTIYFGEGSWLTVV.